These 20 T cell receptor beta chains share one sample of origin, sequenced in a study of blood T cell repertoires in COVID-19. Method: immunoSEQ multiplex PCR; TCRdb's copy keeps in-frame clones and lacks some. The data show some 350,000 clones, about 90% seen once. The sequencing sample was made of peripheral blood. The receptors shown here come from a man aged 18 to 30 with active or convalescent COVID-19.

V usage is TRBV4-1 and J usage is TRBJ2-7; D is perhaps TRBD2 (6 bases). V shed 4 bases and J shed 0 bases, with 13 bases lying between them. The length of the CDR3 is 15 residues. The germline V gene has CDR1 MGHRA and CDR2 YSYEKL. CDR3 amino acids: CASSPRDGGSYEQYF. The CDR3 nucleotides read TGCGCCAGCAGCCCCAGGGACGGGGGCTCCTACGAGCAGTACTTC.

The V call is TRBV3-1 (or the pseudogene TRBV3-2), the J call TRBJ1-2; D unclear. The germline V gene has CDR1 LGHDT and CDR2 YNNKEL (reference sequence). The germline V and J ends were trimmed by 1 base and 3 bases, with 9 bases remaining between them. This CDR3 is built from 14 residues. This CDR3 reads CASSQAGQYYGYTF. The CDR3 DNA reads TGTGCCAGCAGCCAAGCTGGGCAGTACTATGGCTACACCTTC.

In this sample, this clone turned up a few times. This rearrangement joins TRBV4-2 to TRBJ1-4; 9 nucleotides agree with TRBD1. The CDR3 runs to 16 residues. The V gene end was trimmed by 1 base and the J gene end by 6 bases; junction bases not matched to a gene: 6. Germline CDR1 and CDR2: LGHNA and YNFKEQ. CDR3 sequence (DNA): TGTGCCAGCAGCCAAGGGGGACAGGGAGAGGATGAAAAACTGTTTTTT. It specifies CASSQGGQGEDEKLFF.

This chain joins TRBV20-1 and TRBJ2-5; TRBD2 matches at 9 bases. Germline-derived CDR1 and CDR2 are DFQATT and SNEGSKA (reference sequence). Trimming at V came to 3 bases and at J to 4 bases, leaving 3 bases not matched to a gene. There are 13 residues in the CDR3. Here the CDR3 reads CSASVAGVETQYF. The CDR3, as DNA: TGCAGTGCTAGTGTAGCGGGAGTAGAGACCCAGTACTTC.

The chain links TRBV29-1 to TRBJ2-2; D is possibly TRBD1 (5 bases). Germline CDR1 and CDR2: SQVTM and ANQGSEA. The germline V and J ends were trimmed by 0 bases and 9 bases, with 20 bases remaining between them. CDR3 length: 16 residues. The CDR3 DNA follows: TGCAGCGTTGAAGATAAGGAAAGGACACCGCGCCGGGAGCTGTTTTTT. Its translation: CSVEDKERTPRRELFF.

This chain joins TRBV7-9 and TRBJ1-2; 7 bases align to TRBD1. There are 15 residues in the CDR3. The ends lost 5 bases at V and 0 bases at J; junction bases unmatched: 6. Germline values: CDR1 SEHNR, CDR2 FQNEAQ (reference sequence). The chain's CDR3 is CASSARDRANYGYTF. The CDR3, as DNA: TGTGCCAGCAGCGCTCGGGACAGAGCTAACTATGGCTACACCTTC.

This chain uses TRBV4-1 with TRBJ2-5, with a possible D match to TRBD1 (5 bases). Germline V gene data show CDR1 as MGHRA and CDR2 as YSYEKL. The CDR3 runs 15 residues. The ends were cut back, 3 bases at V and 4 bases at J, with 15 bases in the middle. CDR3 in DNA: TGCGCCAGCAGCCAGTCGATGCCAGGGCGAGAGACCCAGTACTTC. As protein: CASSQSMPGRETQYF.

This clone came up a few times. The chain uses TRBV2 and TRBJ1-1, with 7 bases matching TRBD1. Germline trimming cut 6 bases from V and 4 bases from J; bases unmatched to any gene: 8. This CDR3 has 14 residues. In germline, CDR1 is SNHLY, CDR2 FYNNEI. DNA of the CDR3: TGTGCCAGCAGAACAGGGGATTACGGCACTGAAGCTTTCTTT. Amino acid sequence: CASRTGDYGTEAFF.

In this sample, this clone turned up once. This chain connects TRBV28 to TRBJ2-7; 9 bases match TRBD2. Trimming at V came to 5 bases and at J to 0 bases, leaving 2 bases not matched to a gene. There are 14 residues in the CDR3. Germline V gene data show CDR1 as MDHEN and CDR2 as SYDVKM. The CDR3 protein is CASSVSGSSYEQYF. For the CDR3, the DNA is TGTGCCAGCAGTGTTAGCGGGAGCTCCTACGAGCAGTACTTC.

This clone is a singleton in its sample. The V and J genes are TRBV6-2 or TRBV6-3 and TRBJ2-7, with TRBD1 as a possible D gene (6 bases). This CDR3 comprises 13 residues. Trimming removed 3 bases from V and 6 bases from J, with 12 bases in between. Germline V gene lookup returns CDR1 MNHEY and CDR2 SVGEGT. CDR3: CASSYQGQSEQYF. In DNA form, the CDR3 reads TGTGCCAGCAGTTATCAGGGGCAAAGCGAGCAGTACTTC.

This sequence joins TRBV13 and TRBJ1-6; TRBD1 matches 7 bases. Germline V lookup: CDR1 PRHDT, CDR2 FYEKMQ (reference sequence). CDR3 length: 15 amino acids. After removal of 6 bases from V and 10 bases from J, the junction contained 12 bases not matched to a gene. The CDR3 loop is CASRRTGGIGSPLHF. The DNA of the CDR3 is TGTGCCAGCAGGAGGACAGGAGGAATAGGCTCACCCCTCCACTTT.

The J gene is TRBJ1-4, the V gene TRBV4-3, with D uncertain. V was trimmed by 1 base and J by 0 bases, leaving 12 bases between them. This CDR3 has 17 amino acids. Germline V CDR1 and CDR2: LGHNA, YSLEER. CDR3 region: CASSQVAEVATNEKLFF. The DNA for the CDR3 is TGCGCCAGCAGCCAAGTTGCGGAAGTTGCAACTAATGAAAAACTGTTTTTT.

V gene TRBV4-1 combines with J gene TRBJ2-5; the match to TRBD2 covers 13 bases. Germline V gene sequence: CDR1 MGHRA, CDR2 YSYEKL. The trim removed 2 bases at V and 4 bases at J, leaving 13 bases unmatched. The CDR3 has 19 amino acids. For the CDR3, the DNA is TGCGCCAGCAGCCAACTAACCGGCACTAGCGGGGGGGCCCGAGAGACCCAGTACTTC. Residues: CASSQLTGTSGGARETQYF.

This chain joins TRBV9 and TRBJ2-7; 9 positions agree with TRBD1. Germline lookup yields CDR1 SGDLS and CDR2 YYNGEE. The length of the CDR3 is 16 residues. V lost 0 bases to trimming and J lost 6 bases; unmatched junction nucleotides: 10. CDR3 sequence reads: CASSVATGQGTSEQYF. In DNA form, the CDR3 reads TGTGCCAGCAGCGTAGCTACGGGACAGGGAACCTCCGAGCAGTACTTC.

The gene calls are TRBV2 and TRBJ2-5; tentatively, D is TRBD1 (6 bases). CDR3 size: 14 residues. Germline assignment: CDR1 SNHLY and CDR2 FYNNEI. Trimming stripped 10 bases from V and 0 bases from J, with 15 bases between. The CDR3 coding sequence is TGTGCCAACCAATACAGGGCCTACCAAGAGACCCAGTACTTC. It is translated as CANQYRAYQETQYF.

The chain carries TRBV2 and TRBJ2-4; 8 nucleotides match TRBD1. With V trimmed by 4 bases and J by 3 bases, 2 bases remained unmatched. The germline V gene has CDR1 SNHLY and CDR2 FYNNEI. This CDR3 is built from 14 residues. The CDR3 region is CASSAGTGKNIQYF. The CDR3 coding sequence is TGTGCCAGCAGTGCCGGGACAGGCAAAAACATTCAGTACTTC.

The chain links TRBV27 to TRBJ1-4; D is undetermined. Trimming cost V 5 bases and J 8 bases, with 27 bases left between them. CDR3 length: 18 residues. CDR1 and CDR2 (germline): MNHEY, SMNVEV (reference sequence). The CDR3 nucleotides are TGTGCCAGCAGTACCTCAAGCAACCCCCGGGAAGGCCGAGAAAAACTGTTTTTT. This codes for CASSTSSNPREGREKLFF.

This chain uses TRBV11-3 with TRBJ2-7; the match to TRBD1 covers 7 bases. The CDR3 sequence is 13 residues long. Germline loops: CDR1 SGHNT, CDR2 YENEEA. Trimming cost V 4 bases and J 4 bases; bases outside gene matches: 4. The CDR3: CASSWATGYEQYF. The CDR3 region has the DNA TGTGCCAGCAGCTGGGCGACAGGGTACGAGCAGTACTTC.

CDR3 sequence reads: CASSNNLISRDSNEKLFF. The CDR3 DNA is TGTGCCAGCTCAAACAATCTTATAAGCAGGGATTCTAATGAAAAACTGTTTTTT. The J gene is TRBJ1-4, the V gene TRBV18, with D perhaps matching TRBD1 (5 bases). The CDR3 runs 18 residues. CDR1 and CDR2 from the germline V gene are KGHSH and LQKENI. V lost 5 bases and J lost 3, with 22 bases in between.

The chain is built from TRBV24-1 and TRBJ2-1; 7 bases match TRBD2. Germline V gives CDR1 KGHDR, CDR2 SFDVKD. This CDR3 has 16 amino acids. Unmatched junction bases numbered 9, after V lost 1 base and J lost 7 bases. CDR3 sequence reads: CATSDLYAGEINEQFF. The CDR3 bases are TGTGCCACCAGTGATTTATATGCGGGAGAAATAAATGAGCAGTTCTTC.